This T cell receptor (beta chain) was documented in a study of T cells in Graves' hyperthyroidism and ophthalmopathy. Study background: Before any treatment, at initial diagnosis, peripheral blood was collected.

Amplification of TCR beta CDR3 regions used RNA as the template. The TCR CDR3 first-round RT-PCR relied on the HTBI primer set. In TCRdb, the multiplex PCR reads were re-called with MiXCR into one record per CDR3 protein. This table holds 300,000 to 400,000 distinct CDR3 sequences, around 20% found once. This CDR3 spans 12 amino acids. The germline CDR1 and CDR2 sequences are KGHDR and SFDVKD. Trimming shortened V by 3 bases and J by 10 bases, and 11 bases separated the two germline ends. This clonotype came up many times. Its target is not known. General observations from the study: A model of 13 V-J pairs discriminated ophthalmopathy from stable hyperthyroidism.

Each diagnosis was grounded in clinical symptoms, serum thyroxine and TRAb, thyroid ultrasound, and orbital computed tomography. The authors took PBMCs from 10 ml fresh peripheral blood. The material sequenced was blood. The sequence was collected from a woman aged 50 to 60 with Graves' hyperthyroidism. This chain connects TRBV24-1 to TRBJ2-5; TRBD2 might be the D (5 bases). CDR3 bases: TGTGCCACCAGTGATCCTCGCAGCGGCCAGTACTTC. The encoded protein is CATSDPRSGQYF.